These 7 T cell receptor beta chains were sequenced from one sample in a study of metastatic and nonmetastatic thyroid tumors. Prior to thyroid surgery, none of the patients had received any treatment. MiXCR was used by TCRdb to re-call the PCR reads. This sample has around 36,000 clones, with 25% to 35% found just once. The sample consisted of blood. Receptor source: a female donor with papillary thyroid cancer or a benign thyroid nodule (not recorded which). Some clones in this sample may be carry-over from other donors' samples.

The chain has TRBV6-2 or TRBV6-3 and TRBJ2-3; TRBD2 might be the D (6 bases). The CDR3 loop spans 12 amino acids. Germline lookup yields CDR1 MNHEY and CDR2 SVGEGT. V shed 2 bases and J shed 6 bases, with 6 bases lying between them. The CDR3: CASSYRGDTQYF. The CDR3 DNA reads as TGTGCCAGCAGTTACCGGGGGGATACGCAGTATTTT.

The chain couples TRBV4-1 to TRBJ2-7, with D possibly TRBD1 on 5 matching bases. CDR3 length equals 14 residues. Between the trimmed V and J ends, which lost 1 base and 2 bases, there was a span of 9 bases. Germline V lookup: CDR1 MGHRA, CDR2 YSYEKL. DNA for the CDR3: TGCGCCAGCAGCCAAGGGGGCTACGCCTACGAGCAGTACTTC. This codes for CASSQGGYAYEQYF.

This clone was counted at least ten times. V usage is TRBV20-1 and J usage is TRBJ2-7; D is undetermined. The germline gives CDR1 DFQATT, CDR2 SNEGSKA (reference sequence). Between the trimmed V and J ends, which lost 3 bases and 7 bases, there was a span of 13 bases. The CDR3 consists of 12 residues. The CDR3 loop reads CSASFQHQEQYF. In DNA, the CDR3 is TGCAGTGCTAGTTTCCAGCACCAAGAGCAGTACTTC.

Comments on this clone: A read error may account for a junction end that differs from germline. J is TRBJ2-7 and V is TRBV20-1; D is possibly TRBD2 (6 bases). This CDR3 region has 13 residues. In germline, CDR1 is DFQATT, CDR2 SNEGSKA (reference sequence). In DNA form, the CDR3 reads TGCAGTTCGACTATCGGGAGATTCTACGAGCATTACTTC. This codes for CSSTIGRFYEHYF.

V is TRBV11-1 and J is TRBJ2-5; D remains ambiguous. This CDR3 region has 13 residues. Germline V gene data show CDR1 as SGHAT and CDR2 as FQDESV (reference sequence). V was shortened by 2 bases and J by 3 bases, with 7 bases between the two germline ends. CDR3 DNA sequence: TGTGCCAGCAGCTTAATTCTGAAAGAGACCCAGTACTTC. Translated: CASSLILKETQYF.

This clone was recorded a few times. A single base separates this from a much larger clone, so it may be a read error. This sequence joins TRBV7-7 and TRBJ2-5; no clear D. Germline V gene data show CDR1 as SSHAT and CDR2 as FNYEAQ (reference sequence). This CDR3 contains 12 residues. The CDR3 loop reads CASISPEETQYF. CDR3 coding DNA: TGTGCTAGCATCTCCCCTGAGGAGACCCAGTACTTC.

Ten or more counts support this clone. J is TRBJ2-3 and V is TRBV20-1; 8 nucleotides align to TRBD2. V lost 6 bases, J lost 6 bases, and 5 bases stayed unmatched. This CDR3 has 12 residues. Per the germline V gene, CDR1 is DFQATT and CDR2 is SNEGSKA (reference sequence). The CDR3 loop reads CSAPGGMDTQYF. The DNA for the CDR3 is TGCAGTGCCCCGGGAGGGATGGATACGCAGTATTTT.